This T cell receptor beta chain emerged from a study of CD8 T cells in ankylosing spondylitis. The V gene's germline CDR1 is SGDLS and CDR2 YYNGEE. V was cut by 4 bases and J by 2 bases, with 20 bases left in between. The CDR3 is made up of 17 amino acids. Quantitative molecular-barcoded 5'-RACE generated the TCR beta libraries. MiXCR was run by TCRdb on the 5' RACE reads, yielding one entry per CDR3 protein. The sample shows about 25,000 distinct CDR3 sequences, around 2.5% of them seen only once. In this sample, this clonotype turned up many times. The genes are TRBV9 and TRBJ2-3; D is uncertain. The sample was blood, either unsorted or a sorted T cell fraction (not recorded which). This clonotype was sampled from a female donor with ankylosing spondylitis or in good health (not recorded which). CDR3 nucleotide sequence: TGTGCCAGCAGCCCCCAATCTATCGTGGGCTACACAGATACGCAGTATTTT. Translating gives CASSPQSIVGYTDTQYF.